This T cell receptor beta chain emerged from a study of CD8+ T cells in alopecia areata (dated by TCRdb to the late 2010s). As for the study more broadly: The study used high-throughput TCRbeta sequencing to examine T cell clonal expansion in alopecia areata, in both the C3H/HeJ mouse model and human patients. In humans, TCRbeta sequencing was performed on scalp tissue and on sorted CD4+ and CD8+ peripheral blood T cells from healthy controls and from patients with patchy or totalis/universalis alopecia areata. Scalp clonality was compared across normal scalp (n=4), patchy alopecia areata scalp (n=8), and alopecia totalis/universalis scalp (n=8). RNA came from the PAXgene miRNA kit for fixed scalp, the miRNeasy kit for PBMCs, and the RNeasy kit for mouse skin. Amplification of TCRbeta CDR3 regions was done by immunoSEQ multiplex PCR using 35 Vbeta forward primers and 13 Jbeta reverse primers.

Comment on this clone: The antigen this receptor binds is unknown. One base away there is no much larger clone; base qualities are not given.

Lesional scalp punch biopsies and peripheral blood were collected from alopecia areata patients. After PBMCs were isolated by density centrifugation and stained for CD3, CD4 and CD8, a FACSAria was used to sort CD4+ and CD8+ T cells. The untreated alopecia areata patients were recruited through a multicenter biomarker study. For several biomarker-study patients, blood CD8+ T cells were further sorted into NKG2D-low and NKG2D-high fractions. The full study reports these points: Higher clonality and more expanded CD8+ clones were observed in lesional scalp than in normal scalp, particularly in alopecia totalis/universalis, a finding suggestive of antigenic drive. Shared TCR sequences between patients were less evident than in mice, which may be partly attributable to HLA diversity in the patient population. Resident alphabeta T cells in normal human skin are also sequenced, complicating scalp TCR repertoire analysis, unlike mouse skin dominated by gammadelta T cells.

Library preparation used the immunoSEQ multiplex PCR assay. RNA was extracted from all samples and reverse transcribed into cDNA as template for TCR sequencing. SuperScript III was used for first-strand cDNA synthesis, primed with a 2:1 mix of oligo-dT and random hexamers. Amplification bias was assessed with a synthetic immune receptor repertoire, and residual bias was removed computationally. In the original analysis: After raw reads were preprocessed to remove errors, the CDR3 was defined following IMGT conventions as running from the conserved cysteine to phenylalanine. Clonality was computed by normalizing Shannon entropy by log2 of the number of productive unique TCRs and subtracting the result from 1. Scalp TCRbeta sequences were cross-referenced with sorted blood CD4 and CD8 repertoires so that the CD4 or CD8 identity of scalp clones could be inferred. Not all clones reach the TCRdb copy of this immuneACCESS table, which keeps in-frame sequences only. Checked studies attribute under half of the gap to unresolved V genes and leave the rest unexplained. V and J calls and clone size are copied from that table; D and trimming were computed from the DNA. The sample yields 25,000 or so clones; approximately 52% were counted once. The ten top clones hold approximately 30% of the sample.

The TCR originated in a human donor with alopecia areata. Specimen: NKG2D-high CD8+ T cells sorted from blood. Taken with the paper, the label for cell subset or site translates to: sorted CD8+ NKG2D-high blood T cells.

The DNA sequence is as follows: TGCGCCAGCAGCGGGGACAGCTACGAGCAGTACTTC. Translated, this gives CASSGDSYEQYF. The sequence is built from TRBV5-1 and TRBJ2-7; 7 central nucleotides agree with TRBD1. According to the germline V gene, CDR1 reads SGHRS and CDR2 reads YFSETQ. Relative to germline, V is missing 4 bases and J is missing 3 bases, with 1 base of the junction outside any gene match. Taken from cysteine to phenylalanine, the CDR3 has 12 residues. The sequence is cut down to CDR3 DNA, 36 bases in frame from base 1.